This T cell receptor beta chain comes out of a study of response to subunit inactivated influenza vaccine. V shed 2 bases and J shed 7 bases, with 17 bases lying between them. Per germline, CDR1 ENHRY and CDR2 SYGVKD. The CDR3 is 15 amino acids. TCRdb passed the RT-PCR reads through MiXCR, listing each CDR3 protein once. The sample carries some 850,000 distinct CDR3 sequences, under 20% recorded once. The genes are TRBV10-3 and TRBJ1-2, with D perhaps TRBD1 (5 bases). The starting material was PBMCs from blood, obtained 4 to 6 days after vaccination. The source of this sequence is a middle-aged man who received an inactivated influenza vaccine. The CDR3 region has the DNA TGTGCCATCAGTGAGCCGGGTTCCAGTGGGGGTGGCTACACCTTC. Amino acid sequence: CAISEPGSSGGGYTF.